Listed below are T cell receptor beta chains from one sample, sequenced in a study of blood T cells in healthy people across ages. TCRdb used MiXCR to reprocess the 5' RACE reads, holding one entry per CDR3 protein. The sample lists about 670,000 distinct CDR3 sequences, roughly half occurring once. Sample: blood. Every receptor here comes from a woman older than 75 in good health. Both conserved end residues are part of each CDR3. D genes are given only for firm matches. Clone size appears in some rows only: once, few, many, or a class for an expanded clone.

D	V	J	size	CDR3	DNA
TRBD1	TRBV12-3/TRBV12-4	TRBJ1-1	NA	CASSFSDRTEAFF	TGTGCCAGCAGTTTCTCGGACAGGACTGAAGCTTTCTTT
TRBD2	TRBV29-1	TRBJ2-7	NA	CSVTGRLAGVEQYF	TGCAGCGTGACAGGGAGACTAGCGGGAGTCGAGCAGTACTTC
NA	TRBV28	TRBJ1-2	few	CASSLDSSYGYTF	TGTGCCAGCAGCCTTGACAGTTCCTATGGCTACACCTTC
TRBD2	TRBV7-2	TRBJ2-3	many	CASSRLLAGGEDTQYF	TGTGCCAGCAGCCGCCTCCTAGCGGGGGGAGAAGATACGCAGTATTTT
NA	TRBV2	TRBJ1-6	NA	CASSELPGDSSPLHF	TGTGCCAGCAGTGAACTTCCGGGGGATAGTTCACCCCTCCACTTT
NA	TRBV15	TRBJ2-7	NA	CATSPGASYEQYF	TGTGCCACCAGCCCCGGGGCATCCTACGAGCAGTACTTC
NA	TRBV7-2	TRBJ2-7	many	CASSLINYEQYF	TGTGCCAGCAGCTTGATCAACTACGAGCAGTACTTC
NA	TRBV6-2/TRBV6-3	TRBJ2-3	many	CASSSRTDTQYF	TGTGCCAGCAGCAGCCGCACAGATACGCAGTATTTT
NA	TRBV5-1	TRBJ2-7	many	CASSLGQDSYEQYF	TGCGCCAGCAGCTTGGGGCAGGACTCCTACGAGCAGTACTTC
NA	TRBV9	TRBJ2-2	NA	CASSVAYRLGTGELFF	TGTGCCAGCAGCGTAGCTTATCGCTTGGGGACCGGGGAGCTGTTTTTT
NA	TRBV11-2	TRBJ1-5	many	CASSDQGRGPQHF	TGTGCCAGCAGCGACCAGGGCAGGGGGCCCCAGCATTTT
NA	TRBV6-6	TRBJ1-5	few	CASRGGFNQPQHF	TGTGCCAGCAGGGGCGGTTTCAATCAGCCCCAGCATTTT
NA	TRBV27	TRBJ2-2	NA	CASRGLGGATGELFF	TGTGCCAGCCGCGGCTTAGGGGGGGCCACCGGGGAGCTGTTTTTT
NA	TRBV4-1	TRBJ2-1	many	CASSQDGQFSWDEQFF	TGCGCCAGCAGCCAAGACGGACAGTTCTCCTGGGATGAGCAGTTCTTC
TRBD2	TRBV5-1	TRBJ2-3	NA	CASSLGVAGFLDTQYF	TGCGCCAGCAGCTTGGGGGTAGCGGGGTTTTTAGATACGCAGTATTTT
TRBD2	TRBV4-1	TRBJ2-7	NA	CASSQGGGSYNEQYF	TGCGCCAGCAGCCAAGGCGGGGGTTCCTACAATGAGCAGTACTTC
TRBD2	TRBV5-1	TRBJ2-7	NA	CASRPTSGSVSYEQYF	TGCGCCAGCAGGCCAACTAGCGGGAGTGTCTCCTACGAGCAGTACTTC
NA	TRBV11-3	TRBJ2-2	few	CASSDEGRGELFF	TGTGCCAGCAGCGATGAGGGAAGAGGGGAGCTGTTTTTT
NA	TRBV7-6	TRBJ2-5	NA	CASSPYITLGGQYF	TGTGCCAGCAGCCCATACATAACCCTTGGGGGGCAGTACTTC
NA	TRBV20-1	TRBJ2-7	few	CSARVSRVRDKNEQYF	TGCAGTGCTAGAGTCTCCCGCGTCAGGGATAAGAATGAGCAGTACTTC
TRBD1	TRBV10-3	TRBJ2-2	NA	CAISPRTGANTGELFF	TGTGCCATCAGTCCTAGGACAGGGGCGAACACCGGGGAGCTGTTTTTT